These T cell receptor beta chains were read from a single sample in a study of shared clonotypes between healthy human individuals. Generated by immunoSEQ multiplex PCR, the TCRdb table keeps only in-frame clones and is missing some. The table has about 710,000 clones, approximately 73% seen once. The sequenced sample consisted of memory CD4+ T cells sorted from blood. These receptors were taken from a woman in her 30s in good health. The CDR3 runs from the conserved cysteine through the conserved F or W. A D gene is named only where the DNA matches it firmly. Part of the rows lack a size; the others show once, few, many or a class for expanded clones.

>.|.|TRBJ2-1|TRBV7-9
CASSPRQGGPNEQFF
TGTGCCAGCAGCCCCCGGCAGGGCGGCCCGAATGAGCAGTTCTTC
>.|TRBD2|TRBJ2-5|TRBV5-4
CASSSTSGNSETQYF
TGTGCCAGCAGCTCGACTAGCGGGAATTCGGAGACCCAGTACTTC
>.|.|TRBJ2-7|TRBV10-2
CASSESDSQPVEQYF
TGCGCCAGCAGTGAATCTGACAGTCAGCCAGTTGAGCAGTACTTC
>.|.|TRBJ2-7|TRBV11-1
CASSFGMGISYEQYF
TGTGCCAGCAGCTTTGGAATGGGGATCTCCTACGAGCAGTACTTC
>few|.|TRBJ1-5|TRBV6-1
CASSPLGQPQHF
TGTGCCAGCAGCCCGTTGGGACAGCCCCAGCATTTT
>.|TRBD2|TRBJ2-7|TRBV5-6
CASSFFAGGHEQYF
TGTGCCAGCAGCTTTTTTGCGGGAGGCCACGAGCAGTACTTC
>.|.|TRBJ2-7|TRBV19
CASSNPGRGSSYEQYF
TGTGCCAGTAGTAACCCCGGCCGTGGGTCCTCCTACGAGCAGTACTTC
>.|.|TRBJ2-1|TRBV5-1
CASSFGERRDEQFF
TGCGCCAGCAGCTTCGGGGAACGGAGGGATGAGCAGTTCTTC
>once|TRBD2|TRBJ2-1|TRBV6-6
CASIKGVGRPYNEQFF
TGTGCCAGCATCAAAGGAGTCGGGAGGCCCTACAATGAGCAGTTCTTC
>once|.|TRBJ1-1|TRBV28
CASSLYTLPAEAFF
TGTGCCAGCAGTTTATATACCCTCCCTGCGGAAGCTTTCTTT
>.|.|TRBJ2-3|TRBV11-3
CASSWKGADTQYF
TGTGCCAGCAGCTGGAAGGGGGCAGATACGCAGTATTTT
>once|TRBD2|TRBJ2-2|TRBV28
CASSDPIAGATTGELFF
TGTGCCAGCAGTGACCCGATAGCGGGAGCCACCACCGGGGAGCTGTTTTTT
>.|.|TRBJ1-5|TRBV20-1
CSARNNQPQHF
TGCAGTGCTAGAAACAATCAGCCCCAGCATTTT
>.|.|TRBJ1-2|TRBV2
CASSEPSRGSNYGYTF
TGTGCCAGCAGTGAACCCTCCCGGGGCAGCAACTATGGCTACACCTTC
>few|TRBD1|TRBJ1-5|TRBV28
CASSWARDSPGAQHF
TGTGCCAGCAGTTGGGCCCGGGACAGCCCAGGGGCCCAGCATTTT
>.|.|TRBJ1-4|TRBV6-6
CASSPLVATNEKLFF
TGTGCCAGCAGCCCTCTCGTAGCAACTAATGAAAAACTGTTTTTT
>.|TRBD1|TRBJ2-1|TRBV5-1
CASSPGQGGDNEQFF
TGCGCCAGCAGCCCGGGACAGGGTGGTGACAATGAGCAGTTCTTC
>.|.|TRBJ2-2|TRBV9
CASATAPTGELFF
TGTGCCAGCGCGACGGCTCCCACCGGGGAGCTGTTTTTT
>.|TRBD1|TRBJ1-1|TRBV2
CASSPGGRKTEAFF
TGTGCCAGCAGCCCAGGGGGCAGGAAAACTGAAGCTTTCTTT
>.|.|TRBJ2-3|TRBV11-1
CASSSRGGTDTQYF
TGTGCCAGCAGCTCTAGGGGGGGGACAGATACGCAGTATTTT
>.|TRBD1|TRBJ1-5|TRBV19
CASSFEGQGAQPQHF
TGTGCCAGTAGCTTTGAAGGACAGGGGGCTCAGCCCCAGCATTTT
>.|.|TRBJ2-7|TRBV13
CASSLRSHEQYF
TGTGCCAGCAGCTTAAGGAGCCACGAGCAGTACTTC
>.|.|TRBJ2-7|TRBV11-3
CASSFYEQYF
TGTGCCAGCAGCTTTTACGAGCAGTACTTC
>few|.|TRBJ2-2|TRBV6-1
CASSLGNTGELFF
TGTGCCAGCAGTCTAGGGAACACCGGGGAGCTGTTTTTT
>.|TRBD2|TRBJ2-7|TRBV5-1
CASSLVAGNDEQYF
TGCGCCAGCAGCTTGGTAGCGGGTAACGACGAGCAGTACTTC
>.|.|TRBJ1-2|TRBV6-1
CASSEIGVYGYTF
TGTGCCAGCAGTGAAATTGGGGTCTATGGCTACACCTTC
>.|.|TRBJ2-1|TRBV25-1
CASSGADYNEQFF
TGTGCCAGCAGTGGGGCAGATTACAATGAGCAGTTCTTC
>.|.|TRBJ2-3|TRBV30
CAWSVGDTQYF
TGTGCCTGGAGTGTTGGCGATACGCAGTATTTT
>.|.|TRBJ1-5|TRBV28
CASRVTGYNQPQHF
TGTGCCAGCAGGGTGACAGGATACAATCAGCCCCAGCATTTT
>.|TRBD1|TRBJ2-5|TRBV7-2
CASSSYRDRGQETQYF
TGTGCCAGCAGCTCATACCGGGACAGGGGCCAAGAGACCCAGTACTTC
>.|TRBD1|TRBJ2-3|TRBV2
CASRTGTGTDTQYF
TGTGCCAGCAGAACCGGGACAGGGACAGATACGCAGTATTTT
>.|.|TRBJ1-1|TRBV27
CASRRTASPEAFF
TGTGCCAGCAGACGAACAGCATCCCCCGAAGCTTTCTTT
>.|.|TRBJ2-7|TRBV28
CASSSLFVYEQYF
TGTGCCAGCAGTAGTCTATTCGTCTACGAGCAGTACTTC
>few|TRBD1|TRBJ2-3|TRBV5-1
CASSLNTGDTDTQYF
TGCGCCAGCAGCTTGAACACAGGGGACACAGATACGCAGTATTTT
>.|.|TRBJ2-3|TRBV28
CASSTPQTDTQYF
TGTGCCAGCAGCACACCACAAACAGATACGCAGTATTTT
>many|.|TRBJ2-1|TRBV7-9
CASSATWGYEQFF
TGTGCCAGCAGCGCCACGTGGGGCTATGAGCAGTTCTTC
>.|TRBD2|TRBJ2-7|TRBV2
CASSEREQGEQYF
TGTGCCAGCAGTGAGCGGGAGCAGGGCGAGCAGTACTTC
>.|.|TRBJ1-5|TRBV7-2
CASSLEMEQPQHF
TGTGCCAGCAGCTTAGAGATGGAACAGCCCCAGCATTTT
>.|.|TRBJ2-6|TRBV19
CASKRSGGANVLTF
TGTGCCAGTAAACGGAGTGGCGGGGCCAACGTCCTGACTTTC
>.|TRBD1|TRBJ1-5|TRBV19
CASMGQGNQPQHF
TGTGCCAGTATGGGACAGGGTAATCAGCCCCAGCATTTT